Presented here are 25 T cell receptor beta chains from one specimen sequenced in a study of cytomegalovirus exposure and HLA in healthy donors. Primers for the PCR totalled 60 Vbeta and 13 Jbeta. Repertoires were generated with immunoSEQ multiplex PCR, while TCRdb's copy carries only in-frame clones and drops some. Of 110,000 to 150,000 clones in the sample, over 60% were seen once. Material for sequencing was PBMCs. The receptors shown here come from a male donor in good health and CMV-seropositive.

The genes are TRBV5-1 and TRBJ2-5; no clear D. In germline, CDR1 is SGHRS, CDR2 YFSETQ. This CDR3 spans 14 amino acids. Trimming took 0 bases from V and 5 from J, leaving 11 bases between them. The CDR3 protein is CASSLGRFPETQYF. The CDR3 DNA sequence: TGCGCCAGCAGCTTGGGCCGGTTCCCGGAGACCCAGTACTTC.

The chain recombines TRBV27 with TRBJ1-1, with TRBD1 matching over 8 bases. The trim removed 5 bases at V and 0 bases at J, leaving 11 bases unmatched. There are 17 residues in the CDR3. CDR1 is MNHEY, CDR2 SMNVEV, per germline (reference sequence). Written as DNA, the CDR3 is TGTGCCAGCAGTCCTGGACAGGGTAGGGGCATGAACACTGAAGCTTTCTTT. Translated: CASSPGQGRGMNTEAFF.

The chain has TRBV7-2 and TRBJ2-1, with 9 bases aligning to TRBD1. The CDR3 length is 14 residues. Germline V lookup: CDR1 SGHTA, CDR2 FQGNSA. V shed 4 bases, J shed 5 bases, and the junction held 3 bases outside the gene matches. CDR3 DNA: TGTGCCAGCAGCTCCAGGACAGGGGACAATGAGCAGTTCTTC. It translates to CASSSRTGDNEQFF.

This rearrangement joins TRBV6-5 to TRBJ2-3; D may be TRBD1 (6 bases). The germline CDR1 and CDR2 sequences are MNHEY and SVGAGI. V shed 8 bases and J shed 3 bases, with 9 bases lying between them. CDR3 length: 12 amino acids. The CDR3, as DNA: TGTGCCAGCTGGGGGACAACAGATACGCAGTATTTT. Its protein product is CASWGTTDTQYF.

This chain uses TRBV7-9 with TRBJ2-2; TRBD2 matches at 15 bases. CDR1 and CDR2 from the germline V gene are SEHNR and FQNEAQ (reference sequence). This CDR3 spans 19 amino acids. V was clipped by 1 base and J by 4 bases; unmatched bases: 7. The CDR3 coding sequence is TGTGCCAGCAGCTTAGATCGGACTAGCGGGAGGGGCGGCACCGGGGAGCTGTTTTTT. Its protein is CASSLDRTSGRGGTGELFF.

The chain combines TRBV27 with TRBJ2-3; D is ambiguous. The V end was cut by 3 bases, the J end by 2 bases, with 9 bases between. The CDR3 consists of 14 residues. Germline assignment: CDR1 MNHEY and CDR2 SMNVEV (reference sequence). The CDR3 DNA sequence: TGTGCCAGCAGTTTCGGAGCCACCACAGATACGCAGTATTTT. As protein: CASSFGATTDTQYF.

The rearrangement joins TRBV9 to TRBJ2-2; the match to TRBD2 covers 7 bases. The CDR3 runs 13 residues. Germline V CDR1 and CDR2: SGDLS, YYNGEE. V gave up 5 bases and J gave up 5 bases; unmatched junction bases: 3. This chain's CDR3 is CASRRGGTGELFF. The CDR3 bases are TGTGCCAGCAGGCGGGGAGGGACCGGGGAGCTGTTTTTT.

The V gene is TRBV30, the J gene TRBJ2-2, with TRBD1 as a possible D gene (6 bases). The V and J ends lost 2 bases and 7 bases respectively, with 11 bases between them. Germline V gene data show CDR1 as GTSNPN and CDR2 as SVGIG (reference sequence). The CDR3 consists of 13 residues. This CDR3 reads CAWSYNRVGELFF. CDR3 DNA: TGTGCCTGGAGTTATAACAGGGTCGGGGAGCTGTTTTTT.

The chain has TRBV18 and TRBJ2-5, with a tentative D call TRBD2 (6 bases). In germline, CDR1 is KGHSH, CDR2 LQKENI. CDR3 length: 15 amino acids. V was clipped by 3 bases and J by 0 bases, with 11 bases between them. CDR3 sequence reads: CASSPSGLHQETQYF. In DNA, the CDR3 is TGTGCCAGCTCACCCTCGGGACTCCACCAAGAGACCCAGTACTTC. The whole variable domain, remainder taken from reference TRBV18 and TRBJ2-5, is NAGVMQNPRHLVRRRGQEARLRCSPMKGHSHVYWYRQLPEEGLKFMVYLQKENIIDESGMPKERFSAEFPKEGPSILRIQQVVRGDSAAYFCASSPSGLHQETQYFGPGTRLLVL.

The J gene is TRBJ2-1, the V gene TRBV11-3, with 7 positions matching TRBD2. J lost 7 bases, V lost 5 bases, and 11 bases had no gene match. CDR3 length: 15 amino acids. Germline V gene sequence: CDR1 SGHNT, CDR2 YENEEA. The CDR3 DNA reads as TGTGCCAGCAGCCTTCAAGGCGGGAGAGGAAATGAGCAGTTCTTC. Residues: CASSLQGGRGNEQFF.

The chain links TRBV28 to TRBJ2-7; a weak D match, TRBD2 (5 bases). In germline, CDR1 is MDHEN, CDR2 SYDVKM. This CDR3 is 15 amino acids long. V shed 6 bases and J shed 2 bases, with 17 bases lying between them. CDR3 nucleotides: TGTGCCAGCAGGTACGTGTCGGGAACCGCCTACGAGCAGTACTTC. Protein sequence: CASRYVSGTAYEQYF.

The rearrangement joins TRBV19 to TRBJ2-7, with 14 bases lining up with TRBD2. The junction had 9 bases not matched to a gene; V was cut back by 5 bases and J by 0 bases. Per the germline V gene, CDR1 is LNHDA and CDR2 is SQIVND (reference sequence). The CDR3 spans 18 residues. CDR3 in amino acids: CASSPGLAGDPISYEQYF. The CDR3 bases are TGTGCCAGTAGTCCGGGACTAGCGGGGGACCCAATCTCCTACGAGCAGTACTTC.

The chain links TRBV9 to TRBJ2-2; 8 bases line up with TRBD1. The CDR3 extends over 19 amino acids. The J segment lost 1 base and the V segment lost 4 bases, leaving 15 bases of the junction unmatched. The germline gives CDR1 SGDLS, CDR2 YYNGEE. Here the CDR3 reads CASSPGTGRSVGNTGELFF. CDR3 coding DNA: TGTGCCAGCAGCCCGGGGACAGGCCGGTCTGTTGGGAACACCGGGGAGCTGTTTTTT.

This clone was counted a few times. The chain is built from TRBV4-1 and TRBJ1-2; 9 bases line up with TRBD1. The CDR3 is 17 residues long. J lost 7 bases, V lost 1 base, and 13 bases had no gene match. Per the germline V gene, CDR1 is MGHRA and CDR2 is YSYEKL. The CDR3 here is CASSQAGTGSLGSGYTF. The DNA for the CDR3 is TGCGCCAGCAGCCAAGCAGGGACAGGGTCTCTGGGGAGTGGCTACACCTTC.

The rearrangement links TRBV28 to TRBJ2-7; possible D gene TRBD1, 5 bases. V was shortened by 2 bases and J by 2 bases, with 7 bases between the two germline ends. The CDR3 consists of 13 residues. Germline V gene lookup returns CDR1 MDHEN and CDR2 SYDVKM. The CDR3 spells CASSLQGPYEQYF. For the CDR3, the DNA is TGTGCCAGCAGTTTACAGGGTCCCTACGAGCAGTACTTC.

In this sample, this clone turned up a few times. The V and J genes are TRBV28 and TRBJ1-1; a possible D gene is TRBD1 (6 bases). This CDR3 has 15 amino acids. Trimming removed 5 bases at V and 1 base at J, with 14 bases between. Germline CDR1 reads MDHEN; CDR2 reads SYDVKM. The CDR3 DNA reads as TGTGCCAGCAGTCGATCGACAGGAGCGAACACTGAAGCTTTCTTT. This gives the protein CASSRSTGANTEAFF.

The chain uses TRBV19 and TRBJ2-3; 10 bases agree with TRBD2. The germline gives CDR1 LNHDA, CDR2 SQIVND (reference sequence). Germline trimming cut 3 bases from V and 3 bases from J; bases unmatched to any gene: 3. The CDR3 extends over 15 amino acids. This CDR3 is CASSMVAGGTDTQYF. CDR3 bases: TGTGCCAGTAGTATGGTAGCGGGAGGAACAGATACGCAGTATTTT.

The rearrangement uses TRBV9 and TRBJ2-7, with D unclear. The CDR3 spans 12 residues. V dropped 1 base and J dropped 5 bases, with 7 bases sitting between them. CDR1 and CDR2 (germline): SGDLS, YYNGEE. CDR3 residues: CASSVTSHEQYF. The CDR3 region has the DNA TGTGCCAGCAGCGTAACCAGTCACGAGCAGTACTTC.

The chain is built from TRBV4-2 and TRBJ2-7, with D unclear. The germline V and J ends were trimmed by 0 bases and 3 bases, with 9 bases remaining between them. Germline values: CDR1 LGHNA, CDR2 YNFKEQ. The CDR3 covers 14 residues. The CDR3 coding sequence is TGTGCCAGCAGCCAAGATGAGGCCGGCTACGAGCAGTACTTC. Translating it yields CASSQDEAGYEQYF.

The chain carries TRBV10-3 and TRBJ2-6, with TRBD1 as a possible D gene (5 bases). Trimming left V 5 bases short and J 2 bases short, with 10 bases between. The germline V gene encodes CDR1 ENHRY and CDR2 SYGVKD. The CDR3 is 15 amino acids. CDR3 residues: CAISPQVAGANVLTF. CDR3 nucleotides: TGTGCCATCAGTCCACAGGTAGCTGGGGCCAACGTCCTGACTTTC.

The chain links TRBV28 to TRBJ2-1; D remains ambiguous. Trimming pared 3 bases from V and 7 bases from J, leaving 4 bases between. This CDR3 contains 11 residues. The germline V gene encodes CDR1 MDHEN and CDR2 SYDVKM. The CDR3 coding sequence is TGTGCCAGCAGTTTCAAAAATGAGCAGTTCTTC. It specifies CASSFKNEQFF.

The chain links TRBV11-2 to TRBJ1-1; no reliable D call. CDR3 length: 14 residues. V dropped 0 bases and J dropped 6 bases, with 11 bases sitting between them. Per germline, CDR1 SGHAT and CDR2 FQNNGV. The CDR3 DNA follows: TGTGCCAGCAGCTTAGATTTAAGGAGGGCTGAAGCTTTCTTT. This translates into CASSLDLRRAEAFF. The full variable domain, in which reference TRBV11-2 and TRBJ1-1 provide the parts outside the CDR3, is EAGVAQSPRYKIIEKRQSVAFWCNPISGHATLYWYQQILGQGPKLLIQFQNNGVVDDSQLPKDRFSAERLKGVDSTLKIQPAKLEDSAVYLCASSLDLRRAEAFFGQGTRLTVV.

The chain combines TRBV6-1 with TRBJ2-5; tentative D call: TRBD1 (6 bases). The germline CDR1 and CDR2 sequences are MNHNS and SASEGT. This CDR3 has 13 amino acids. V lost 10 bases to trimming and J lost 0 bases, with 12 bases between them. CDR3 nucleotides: TGTGCCACCAGGGGCGAGTACCAAGAGACCCAGTACTTC. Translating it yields CATRGEYQETQYF.

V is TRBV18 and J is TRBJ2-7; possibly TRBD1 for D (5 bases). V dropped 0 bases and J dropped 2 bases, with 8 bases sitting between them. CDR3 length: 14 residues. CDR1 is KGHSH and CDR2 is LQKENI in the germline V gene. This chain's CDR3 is CASSPPDTPYEQYF. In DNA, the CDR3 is TGTGCCAGCTCACCACCGGACACCCCCTACGAGCAGTACTTC.

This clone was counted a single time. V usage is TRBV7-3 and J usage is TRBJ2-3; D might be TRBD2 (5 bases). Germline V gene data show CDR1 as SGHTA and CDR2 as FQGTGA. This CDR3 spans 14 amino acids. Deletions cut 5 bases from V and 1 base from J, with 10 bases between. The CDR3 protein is CASSLERGTDTQYF. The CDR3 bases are TGTGCCAGCAGCCTTGAGAGGGGCACAGATACGCAGTATTTT.